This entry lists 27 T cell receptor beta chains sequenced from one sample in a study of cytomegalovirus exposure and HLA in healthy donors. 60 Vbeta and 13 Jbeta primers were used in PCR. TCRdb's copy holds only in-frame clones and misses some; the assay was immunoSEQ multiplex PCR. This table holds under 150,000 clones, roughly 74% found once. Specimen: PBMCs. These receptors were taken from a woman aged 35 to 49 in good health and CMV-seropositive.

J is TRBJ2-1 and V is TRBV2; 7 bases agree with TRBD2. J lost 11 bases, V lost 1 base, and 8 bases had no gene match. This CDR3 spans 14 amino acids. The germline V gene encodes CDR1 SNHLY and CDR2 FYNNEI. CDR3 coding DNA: TGTGCCAGCAGTGAAGAGGCAGGGAGGGTAAAGCAGTTCTTC. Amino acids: CASSEEAGRVKQFF.

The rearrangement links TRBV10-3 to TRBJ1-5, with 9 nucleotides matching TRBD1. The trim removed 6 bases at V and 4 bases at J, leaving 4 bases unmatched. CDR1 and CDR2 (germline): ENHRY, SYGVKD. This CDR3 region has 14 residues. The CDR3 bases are TGTGCCATCAGACCCGGGACAGGGAATCAGCCCCAGCATTTT. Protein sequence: CAIRPGTGNQPQHF.

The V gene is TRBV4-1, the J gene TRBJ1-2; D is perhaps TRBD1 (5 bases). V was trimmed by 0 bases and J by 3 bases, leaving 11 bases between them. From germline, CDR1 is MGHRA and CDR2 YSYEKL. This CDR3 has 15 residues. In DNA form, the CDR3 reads TGCGCCAGCAGCCAAGAAGTTGGCAGGGACTATGGCTACACCTTC. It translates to CASSQEVGRDYGYTF.

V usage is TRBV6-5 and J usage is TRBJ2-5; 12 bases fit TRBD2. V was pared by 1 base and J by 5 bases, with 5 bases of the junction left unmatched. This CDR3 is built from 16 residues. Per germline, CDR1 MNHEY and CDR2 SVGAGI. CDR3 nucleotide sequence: TGTGCCAGCAGTTACTTGACTAGCGGGAGTGGGGAGACCCAGTACTTC. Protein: CASSYLTSGSGETQYF.

The CDR3 bases are TGTGCCAGCAGCCTGGATCAGGGGTGGACTTATGAAAAACTGTTTTTT. It codes for CASSLDQGWTYEKLFF. The V call is TRBV4-2, the J call TRBJ1-4, with TRBD1 as a possible D gene (6 bases). The CDR3 totals 16 residues. CDR1 LGHNA and CDR2 YNFKEQ come from the germline V gene. V gave up 4 bases and J gave up 6 bases, with 18 bases separating them.

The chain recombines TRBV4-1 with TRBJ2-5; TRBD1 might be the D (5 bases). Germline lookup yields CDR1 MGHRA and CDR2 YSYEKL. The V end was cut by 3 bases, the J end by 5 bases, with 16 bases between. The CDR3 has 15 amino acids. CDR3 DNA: TGCGCCAGCAGCCAGGGCTGGGGCAGTGGGGAGACCCAGTACTTC. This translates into CASSQGWGSGETQYF.

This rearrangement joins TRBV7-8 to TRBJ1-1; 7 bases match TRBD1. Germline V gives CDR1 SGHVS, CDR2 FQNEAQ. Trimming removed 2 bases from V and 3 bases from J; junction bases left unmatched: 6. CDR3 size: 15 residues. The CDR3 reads CASSLKTGADTEAFF. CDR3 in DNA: TGTGCCAGCAGCTTAAAAACAGGGGCGGACACTGAAGCTTTCTTT.

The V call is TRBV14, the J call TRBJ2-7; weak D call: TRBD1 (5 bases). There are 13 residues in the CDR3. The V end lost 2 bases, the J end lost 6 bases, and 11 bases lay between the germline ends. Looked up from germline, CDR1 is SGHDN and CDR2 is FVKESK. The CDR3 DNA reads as TGTGCCAGCAGCCAACAGGTCCAGGGCGAGCAGTACTTC. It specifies CASSQQVQGEQYF.

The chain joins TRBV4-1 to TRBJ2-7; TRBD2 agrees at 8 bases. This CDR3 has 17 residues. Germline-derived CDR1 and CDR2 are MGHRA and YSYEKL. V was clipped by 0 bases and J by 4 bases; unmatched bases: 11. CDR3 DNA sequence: TGCGCCAGCAGCCAAGATCGTGAAAGCGGGAGAGTTTACGAGCAGTACTTC. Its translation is CASSQDRESGRVYEQYF.

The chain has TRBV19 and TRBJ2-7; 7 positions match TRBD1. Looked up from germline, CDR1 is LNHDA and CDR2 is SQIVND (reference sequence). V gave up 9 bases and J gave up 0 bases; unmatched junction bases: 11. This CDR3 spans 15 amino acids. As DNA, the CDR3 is TGTGCCAGCAGATTCCGGGACAGTCACTCCTACGAGCAGTACTTC. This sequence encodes CASRFRDSHSYEQYF.

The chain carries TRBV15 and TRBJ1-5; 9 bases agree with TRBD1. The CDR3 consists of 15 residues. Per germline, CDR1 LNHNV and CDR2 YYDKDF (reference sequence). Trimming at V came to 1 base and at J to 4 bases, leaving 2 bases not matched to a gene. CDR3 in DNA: TGTGCCACCAGCAGAGTGACAGGGGGGAATCAGCCCCAGCATTTT. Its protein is CATSRVTGGNQPQHF.

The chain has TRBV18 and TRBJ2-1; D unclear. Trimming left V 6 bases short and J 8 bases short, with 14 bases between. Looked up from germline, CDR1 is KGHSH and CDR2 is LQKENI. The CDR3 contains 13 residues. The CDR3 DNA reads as TGTGCCAGCTCTCGACCGGGTTGGGATGAGCAGTTCTTC. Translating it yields CASSRPGWDEQFF.

This CDR3 is CSVEEQGGYEQYF. The CDR3 DNA reads as TGCAGCGTTGAAGAACAGGGCGGCTACGAGCAGTACTTC. The chain joins TRBV29-1 to TRBJ2-7; maybe TRBD1 (6 bases). This CDR3 region has 13 residues. Trimming removed 0 bases at V and 3 bases at J, with 9 bases between. Germline loops: CDR1 SQVTM, CDR2 ANQGSEA.

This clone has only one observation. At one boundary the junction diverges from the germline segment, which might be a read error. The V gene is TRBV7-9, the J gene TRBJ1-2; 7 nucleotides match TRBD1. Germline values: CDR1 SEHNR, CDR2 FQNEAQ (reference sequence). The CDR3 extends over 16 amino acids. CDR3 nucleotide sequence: TGTTCCAGCAGCTTAGGGGGCCGGGTCGAGAACTATGGCTACACCTTC. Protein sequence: CSSSLGGRVENYGYTF.

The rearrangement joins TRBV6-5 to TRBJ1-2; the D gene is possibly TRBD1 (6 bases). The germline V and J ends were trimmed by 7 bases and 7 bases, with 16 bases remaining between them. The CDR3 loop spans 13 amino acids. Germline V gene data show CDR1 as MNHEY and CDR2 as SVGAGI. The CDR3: CASNPDSRPGYTF. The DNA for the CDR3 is TGTGCCAGCAACCCGGACAGTCGGCCTGGCTACACCTTC.

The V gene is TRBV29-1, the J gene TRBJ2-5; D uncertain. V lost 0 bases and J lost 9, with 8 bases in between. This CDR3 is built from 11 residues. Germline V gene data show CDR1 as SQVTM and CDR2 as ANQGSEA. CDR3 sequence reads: CSVEDYYAQYF. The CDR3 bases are TGCAGCGTTGAAGACTATTATGCCCAGTACTTC.

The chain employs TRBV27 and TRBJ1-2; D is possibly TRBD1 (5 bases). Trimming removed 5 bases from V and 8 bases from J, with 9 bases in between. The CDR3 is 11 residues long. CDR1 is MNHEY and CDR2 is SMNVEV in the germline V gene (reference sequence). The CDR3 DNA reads TGTGCCAGCAGTACAGGTGCCGGCTACACCTTC. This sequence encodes CASSTGAGYTF.

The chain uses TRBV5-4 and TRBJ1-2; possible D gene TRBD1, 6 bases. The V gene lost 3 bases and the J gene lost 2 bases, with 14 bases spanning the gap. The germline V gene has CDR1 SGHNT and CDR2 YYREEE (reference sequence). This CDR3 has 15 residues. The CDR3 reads CASSWLGTRNYGYTF. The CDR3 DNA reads TGTGCCAGCAGCTGGCTGGGGACAAGAAACTATGGCTACACCTTC.

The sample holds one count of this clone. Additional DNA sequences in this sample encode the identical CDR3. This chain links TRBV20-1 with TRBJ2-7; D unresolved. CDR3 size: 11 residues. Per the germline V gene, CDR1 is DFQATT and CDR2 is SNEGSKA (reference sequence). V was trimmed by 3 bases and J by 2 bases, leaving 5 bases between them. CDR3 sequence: CSASVAYEQYF. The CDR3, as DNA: TGCAGTGCTAGCGTAGCCTACGAGCAGTACTTC.

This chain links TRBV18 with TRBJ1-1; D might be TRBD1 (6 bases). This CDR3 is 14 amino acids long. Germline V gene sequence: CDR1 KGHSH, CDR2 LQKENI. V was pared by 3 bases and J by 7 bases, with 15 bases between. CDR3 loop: CASSPSDSQVEAFF. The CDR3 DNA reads TGTGCCAGCTCACCTTCGGACAGTCAAGTTGAAGCTTTCTTT.

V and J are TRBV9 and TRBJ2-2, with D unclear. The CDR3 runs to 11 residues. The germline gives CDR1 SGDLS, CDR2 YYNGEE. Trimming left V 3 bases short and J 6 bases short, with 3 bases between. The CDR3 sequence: CASSAAGELFF. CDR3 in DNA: TGTGCCAGCAGCGCGGCCGGGGAGCTGTTTTTT.

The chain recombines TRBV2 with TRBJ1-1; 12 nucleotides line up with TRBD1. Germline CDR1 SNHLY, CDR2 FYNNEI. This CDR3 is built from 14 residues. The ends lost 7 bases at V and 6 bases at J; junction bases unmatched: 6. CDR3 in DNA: TGTGCCAGCACGGCGGGACAGGGGGCCTCTGAAGCTTTCTTT. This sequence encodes CASTAGQGASEAFF.

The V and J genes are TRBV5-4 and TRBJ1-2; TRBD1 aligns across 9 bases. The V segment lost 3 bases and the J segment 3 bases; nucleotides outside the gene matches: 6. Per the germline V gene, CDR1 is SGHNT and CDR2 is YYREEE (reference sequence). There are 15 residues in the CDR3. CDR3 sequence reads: CASSSRDREDYGYTF. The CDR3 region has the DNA TGTGCCAGCAGCTCGCGGGACAGGGAGGACTATGGCTACACCTTC.

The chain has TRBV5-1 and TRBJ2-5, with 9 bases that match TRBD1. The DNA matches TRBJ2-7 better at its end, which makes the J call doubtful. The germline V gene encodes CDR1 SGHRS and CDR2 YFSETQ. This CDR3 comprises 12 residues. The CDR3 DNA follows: TGCGCCAGCAGCATGGACAGGGGCGAGCAGTACTTC. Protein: CASSMDRGEQYF.

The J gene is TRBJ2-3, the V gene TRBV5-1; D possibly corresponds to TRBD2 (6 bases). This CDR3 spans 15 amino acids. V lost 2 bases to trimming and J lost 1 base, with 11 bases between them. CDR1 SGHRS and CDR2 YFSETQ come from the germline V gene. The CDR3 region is CASSFRDSRTDTQYF. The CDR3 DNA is TGCGCCAGCAGCTTCCGGGACTCCCGCACAGATACGCAGTATTTT.

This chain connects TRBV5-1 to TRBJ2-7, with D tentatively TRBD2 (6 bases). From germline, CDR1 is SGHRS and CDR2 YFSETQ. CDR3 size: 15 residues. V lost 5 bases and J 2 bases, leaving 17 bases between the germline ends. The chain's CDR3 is CASRPLGTPAYEQYF. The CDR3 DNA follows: TGCGCCAGCAGGCCCCTCGGGACTCCCGCCTACGAGCAGTACTTC.

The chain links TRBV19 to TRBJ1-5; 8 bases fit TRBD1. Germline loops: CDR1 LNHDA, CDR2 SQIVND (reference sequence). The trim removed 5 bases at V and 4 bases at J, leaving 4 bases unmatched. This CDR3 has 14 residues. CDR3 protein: CASSPWTGNQPQHF. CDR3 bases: TGTGCCAGTAGTCCGTGGACAGGGAATCAGCCCCAGCATTTT.